This passage covers 21 T cell receptor beta chains from one sample sequenced in a study of T cells after yellow fever vaccination. Using its own MiXCR run on the 5' RACE reads, TCRdb lists one record per CDR3 protein. Among over 100,000 distinct CDR3 sequences, more than 7.5% were seen once, and the ten largest hold roughly 27%. The material sequenced was CD8+ T cells sorted from PBMCs, taken 45 days after the yellow fever booster vaccination. Receptors were obtained from a man in his thirties or forties who received the YFV17D yellow fever vaccine.

The V and J genes are TRBV20-1 and TRBJ2-4, with D tentatively TRBD2 (5 bases). Trimming removed 5 bases from V and 6 bases from J, with 11 bases in between. This CDR3 region has 12 residues. The germline CDR1 and CDR2 sequences are DFQATT and SNEGSKA (reference sequence). This CDR3 reads CSASRAGNIQYF. The CDR3 DNA is TGCAGTGCTTCCCGGGCGGGAAACATTCAGTACTTC.

The table lists this clonotype with many counts. The chain has TRBV6-5 and TRBJ2-3; D not certain. Germline V gives CDR1 MNHEY, CDR2 SVGAGI. The CDR3 loop spans 15 amino acids. Trimming removed 2 bases from V and 0 bases from J, with 9 bases in between. The CDR3 here is CASSYVAASTDTQYF. CDR3 coding DNA: TGTGCCAGCAGTTACGTGGCGGCTAGCACAGATACGCAGTATTTT.

This clonotype was detected ten times or more. CDR3 protein: CASSGKPGAGSPLHF. CDR3 DNA: TGTGCCAGCAGCGGAAAACCCGGGGCGGGTTCACCCCTCCACTTT. The chain combines TRBV2 with TRBJ1-6, with TRBD1 as a possible D gene (5 bases). V gave up 6 bases and J gave up 9 bases, with 18 bases separating them. The length of the CDR3 is 15 residues. Germline V lookup: CDR1 SNHLY, CDR2 FYNNEI.

This clonotype was found many times. The V call is TRBV11-2, the J call TRBJ1-3; possible D gene TRBD1, 5 bases. The CDR3 contains 15 residues. Germline V gives CDR1 SGHAT, CDR2 FQNNGV. The V end was cut by 5 bases, the J end by 0 bases, with 11 bases between. In nucleotides, the CDR3 is TGTGCCAGCAGCCCGAGGGGACTCTCTGGAAACACCATATATTTT. Amino acid sequence: CASSPRGLSGNTIYF.

The chain uses TRBV4-2 and TRBJ2-1, with 8 bases that match TRBD1. With V trimmed by 3 bases and J by 0 bases, 1 base remained unmatched. The CDR3 contains 15 residues. CDR1 is LGHNA and CDR2 is YNFKEQ in the germline V gene. The CDR3 loop is CASSQDRDSYNEQFF. DNA of the CDR3: TGTGCCAGCAGCCAGGACAGGGACTCCTACAATGAGCAGTTCTTC.

This clonotype was counted many times. The chain carries TRBV11-2 and TRBJ2-7, with TRBD1 identical over 9 bases. The V gene's germline CDR1 is SGHAT and CDR2 FQNNGV. This CDR3 contains 15 residues. With 5 bases clipped from V and 0 bases from J, the junction kept 5 bases outside the gene matches. CDR3 DNA: TGTGCCAGCAGCATGGGACAGGGCAGCTCCTACGAGCAGTACTTC. This codes for CASSMGQGSSYEQYF.

This clonotype was found many times. V is TRBV28 and J is TRBJ1-3; tentative D call: TRBD1 (5 bases). There are 16 residues in the CDR3. Per germline, CDR1 MDHEN and CDR2 SYDVKM. With 2 bases removed from V and 1 base from J, the gap between germline ends came to 12 bases. In DNA form, the CDR3 reads TGTGCCAGCAGTTTACCCCTAACAGGATCTGGAAACACCATATATTTT. Protein: CASSLPLTGSGNTIYF.

This clonotype was seen ten or more times. The chain uses TRBV24-1 and TRBJ2-7, with 12 bases identical to TRBD1. Germline loops: CDR1 KGHDR, CDR2 SFDVKD. Trimming at V came to 5 bases and at J to 5 bases, leaving 3 bases not matched to a gene. The length of the CDR3 is 14 residues. CDR3 nucleotide sequence: TGTGCCACCAGTGTGGGGACAGGGGGCGACGAGCAGTACTTC. The encoded protein is CATSVGTGGDEQYF.

This clonotype appeared many times. V and J are TRBV7-3 and TRBJ2-2; TRBD2 agrees at 10 bases. This CDR3 has 15 residues. Germline V gives CDR1 SGHTA, CDR2 FQGTGA. V shed 5 bases, J shed 5 bases, and the junction held 5 bases outside the gene matches. This CDR3 is CASSPRTSGTGELFF. The DNA of the CDR3 is TGTGCCAGCAGCCCCCGGACTAGCGGAACCGGGGAGCTGTTTTTT.

In its sample, this clonotype was seen a few times. A read error may account for a junction end that differs from germline. The chain combines TRBV6-2 or TRBV6-3 with TRBJ2-1, with TRBD1 matching 9 bases. The CDR3 runs to 14 residues. Germline CDR1 reads MNHEY; CDR2 reads SVGEGT. The CDR3 protein is CASTPGQGYNERFF. CDR3 DNA sequence: TGTGCCAGCACCCCGGGACAGGGATACAATGAGCGGTTCTTC.

The table lists this clonotype with a few counts. V gene TRBV6-1 combines with J gene TRBJ2-2; TRBD1 matches at 7 bases. V shed 6 bases, J shed 1 base, and the junction held 5 bases outside the gene matches. The CDR3 runs to 15 residues. Germline CDR1 MNHNS, CDR2 SASEGT. CDR3 nucleotide sequence: TGTGCCAGCAGACACAGGGGAGTGAACACCGGGGAGCTGTTTTTT. Its translation is CASRHRGVNTGELFF.

This clonotype was recorded at least ten times. V usage is TRBV20-1 and J usage is TRBJ2-3; 9 bases are shared with TRBD2. Germline-derived CDR1 and CDR2 are DFQATT and SNEGSKA (reference sequence). This CDR3 is built from 16 residues. With V trimmed by 3 bases and J by 0 bases, 7 bases remained unmatched. CDR3 coding DNA: TGCAGTGCTAGCCGGCGACTAGCGGAGAGCACAGATACGCAGTATTTT. This gives the protein CSASRRLAESTDTQYF.

This clonotype came up many times. The J gene is TRBJ2-3, the V gene TRBV7-9; D may match TRBD1 or TRBD2 (5 bases each). The V end was cut by 8 bases, the J end by 5 bases, with 11 bases between. CDR3 length equals 12 residues. CDR1 and CDR2 from the germline V gene are SEHNR and FQNEAQ (reference sequence). CDR3 DNA sequence: TGTGCCAGCTGGGGGATAGGAGATACGCAGTATTTT. This translates into CASWGIGDTQYF. The full variable domain, with the rest looked up from reference TRBV7-9 and TRBJ2-3, is DTGVSQNPRHKITKRGQNVTFRCDPISEHNRLYWYRQTLGQGPEFLTYFQNEAQLEKSRLLSDRFSAERPKGSFSTLEIQRTEQGDSAMYLCASWGIGDTQYFGPGTRLTVL.

This clonotype appeared many times. The chain joins TRBV6-1 to TRBJ2-5; D is possibly TRBD2 (6 bases). Germline V gene sequence: CDR1 MNHNS, CDR2 SASEGT. V lost 6 bases and J lost 2, with 13 bases in between. The CDR3 covers 14 residues. The CDR3 DNA sequence: TGTGCCAGCAGCCCCTTAGGAGGGCAAGAGACCCAGTACTTC. It is translated as CASSPLGGQETQYF.

The chain joins TRBV29-1 to TRBJ2-5, with D possibly matching TRBD1 (5 bases). V lost 1 base and J lost 0, with 12 bases in between. This CDR3 has 15 amino acids. CDR1 SQVTM and CDR2 ANQGSEA come from the germline V gene. The CDR3 region is CSVEVRSGYQETQYF. The CDR3 DNA follows: TGCAGCGTTGAAGTACGCTCAGGGTACCAAGAGACCCAGTACTTC.

This clonotype was found many times. The chain is built from TRBV4-2 and TRBJ2-1, with TRBD2 matching 8 bases. The CDR3 consists of 14 residues. J was trimmed by 8 bases and V by 5 bases; bases with no gene match: 8. Per the germline V gene, CDR1 is LGHNA and CDR2 is YNFKEQ. CDR3 sequence (DNA): TGTGCCAGCAGCGGGACTAGTTTTGAGGATGAGCAGTTCTTC. This gives the protein CASSGTSFEDEQFF.

Ten or more counts support this clonotype. The V and J genes are TRBV7-2 and TRBJ2-7; TRBD1 aligns across 7 bases. Trimming cost V 1 base and J 2 bases; bases outside gene matches: 2. CDR3 length equals 14 residues. Germline CDR1 is SGHTA and CDR2 is FQGNSA. Here the CDR3 reads CASSLVGTAYEQYF. Here the CDR3 DNA reads TGTGCCAGCAGCTTAGTCGGGACAGCCTACGAGCAGTACTTC.

This clonotype was detected ten times or more. The chain uses TRBV10-1 and TRBJ2-1; the match to TRBD2 covers 9 bases. CDR1 is WNHNN and CDR2 is SYGVQD in the germline V gene (reference sequence). Trimming at V came to 3 bases and at J to 2 bases, leaving 5 bases not matched to a gene. The CDR3 length is 16 residues. CDR3 residues: CASSDPSSGTYNEQFF. For the CDR3, the DNA is TGCGCCAGCAGTGACCCATCTAGCGGGACCTACAATGAGCAGTTCTTC.

The sample holds many counts of this clonotype. The chain combines TRBV4-2 with TRBJ2-1; 7 bases are a match to TRBD2. With V trimmed by 0 bases and J by 9 bases, 5 bases remained unmatched. The CDR3 is 14 residues long. Germline-derived CDR1 and CDR2 are LGHNA and YNFKEQ. The CDR3 DNA follows: TGTGCCAGCAGCCAAGAGGGGGGGATGTTTGAGCAGTTCTTC. It encodes CASSQEGGMFEQFF.

This clonotype was observed many times. This sequence joins TRBV4-2 and TRBJ2-1, with D maybe TRBD2 (5 bases). V lost 1 base and J 10 bases, leaving 14 bases between the germline ends. CDR1 and CDR2 from the germline V gene are LGHNA and YNFKEQ. The CDR3 length is 14 residues. The CDR3 reads CASSQARTPREQFF. The DNA for the CDR3 is TGTGCCAGCAGCCAAGCCAGGACTCCCCGGGAGCAGTTCTTC.

The sample holds a few counts of this clonotype. The chain uses TRBV2 and TRBJ2-1, with TRBD2 matching 8 bases. The CDR3 length is 15 residues. V lost 6 bases and J lost 2; bases outside the gene matches: 6. The germline V gene encodes CDR1 SNHLY and CDR2 FYNNEI. As DNA, the CDR3 is TGTGCCAGCAGAGATACTAGCGGCCCCTACAATGAGCAGTTCTTC. It is translated as CASRDTSGPYNEQFF.